A selection of T cell receptor beta chains follows, all from one sample in a study of cytomegalovirus exposure and HLA in healthy donors. The method was immunoSEQ multiplex PCR; TCRdb's version includes in-frame clones alone and lacks a portion of them. The profile shows 200,000 or so clones, approximately 88% of them singletons. Sequencing was done on a sample of PBMCs. These receptors were collected from a boy aged 10-17 years in good health and CMV-seronegative. Each CDR3 is given with its conserved first and last residue. A D gene is named only where the DNA matches it firmly. Clone size, where shown, is once, few, many, or a class for clones that have expanded.

D | J | size | V | DNA | CDR3
TRBD2 | TRBJ2-7 | - | TRBV28 | TGTGCCAGCGGACTAGCGGGGACCTACGAGCAGTACTTC | CASGLAGTYEQYF
- | TRBJ1-1 | - | TRBV7-8 | TGTGCCAGCAGCTACGGTCCCTTCCCTGAAGCTTTCTTT | CASSYGPFPEAFF
- | TRBJ2-1 | few | TRBV9 | TGTGCCAGCAGCGTAAATCCGGGACTGGCATCTAATGAGCAGTTCTTC | CASSVNPGLASNEQFF
TRBD1 | TRBJ1-5 | - | TRBV19 | TGTGCCAGCACCGAAACGCCGGGACAGGGTAATCAGCCCCAGCATTTT | CASTETPGQGNQPQHF
TRBD2 | TRBJ2-2 | - | TRBV4-2 | TGTGCCAGCAGCCAGTTAACGGGAGGGCCTGTAAGGCGGGGAACCGGGGAGCTGTTTTTT | CASSQLTGGPVRRGTGELFF
TRBD1 | TRBJ1-5 | - | TRBV2 | TGTGCCAGCAGTTCGGACAGGAGGAATCAGCCCCAGCATTTT | CASSSDRRNQPQHF
- | TRBJ2-7 | - | TRBV28 | TGTGCCAGCAGTCGGACAGCCCTCTACGAGCAGTACTTC | CASSRTALYEQYF
- | TRBJ1-3 | - | TRBV25-1 | TGTGCCAGCAGTGAATACAGGGGAGGAAACACCATATATTTT | CASSEYRGGNTIYF
- | TRBJ1-1 | few | TRBV4-1 | TGCGCCAGCAGCCCCCGACCGACAGAAAACACTGAAGCTTTCTTT | CASSPRPTENTEAFF
TRBD1 | TRBJ2-7 | - | TRBV15 | TGTGCCACCAGCAGAGCCCGGGACAGGGACAGCGAGCAGTACTTC | CATSRARDRDSEQYF
TRBD1 | TRBJ1-2 | once | TRBV27 | TGTGCCAGCAGTACCAACCCCGTCGGACAGGGAACATTTTACTATGGCTACACCTTC | CASSTNPVGQGTFYYGYTF
TRBD2 | TRBJ2-1 | - | TRBV14 | TGTGCCAGCAGCCCTGTAGCGGGCTCCTACAATGAGCAGTTCTTC | CASSPVAGSYNEQFF
- | TRBJ2-5 | - | TRBV30 | TGTGCCTGGAGTTCCGAGGGTTATAGAGAGACCCAGTACTTC | CAWSSEGYRETQYF
TRBD2 | TRBJ2-3 | - | TRBV15 | TGTGCCACCAGCAGAGTCCGGTTAGCGGGAGGGTGGGTCCCTAGCACAGATACGCAGTATTTT | CATSRVRLAGGWVPSTDTQYF
TRBD1 | TRBJ2-1 | few | TRBV6-5 | TGTGCCAGCAGTACCGGGACAGGGCTCAATGAGCAGTTCTTC | CASSTGTGLNEQFF
TRBD2 | TRBJ2-5 | - | TRBV12-5 | TGTGCTAGTAGACTAGCGGGTCAAGAGACCCAGTACTTC | CASRLAGQETQYF
- | TRBJ2-7 | - | TRBV18 | TGTGCCAGCTCCCCGCTACAGGGTTTTTCCTACGAGCAGTACTTC | CASSPLQGFSYEQYF
- | TRBJ1-1 | - | TRBV30 | TGTGCCTGGAGTGGGACAGTTGAAGCTTTCTTT | CAWSGTVEAFF
- | TRBJ2-3 | once | TRBV10-1 | TGCGCCAGCAGTGTCGCGCAGGGCGCTAGGAATACGCAGTATTTT | CASSVAQGARNTQYF
TRBD2 | TRBJ2-1 | - | TRBV25-1 | TGTGCCAGCAGTGAATATAGCGGGAGAGGAGGTGAGCAGTTCTTC | CASSEYSGRGGEQFF
- | TRBJ2-1 | - | TRBV6-1 | TGTGCCCTGGGCGGACAATCGTCCTACAATGAGCAGTTCTTC | CALGGQSSYNEQFF
- | TRBJ1-6 | - | TRBV27 | TGTGCCAGCAGATCCCGAGGTGGGGGCCTGAGCTCCTATAATTCACCCCTCCACTTT | CASRSRGGGLSSYNSPLHF